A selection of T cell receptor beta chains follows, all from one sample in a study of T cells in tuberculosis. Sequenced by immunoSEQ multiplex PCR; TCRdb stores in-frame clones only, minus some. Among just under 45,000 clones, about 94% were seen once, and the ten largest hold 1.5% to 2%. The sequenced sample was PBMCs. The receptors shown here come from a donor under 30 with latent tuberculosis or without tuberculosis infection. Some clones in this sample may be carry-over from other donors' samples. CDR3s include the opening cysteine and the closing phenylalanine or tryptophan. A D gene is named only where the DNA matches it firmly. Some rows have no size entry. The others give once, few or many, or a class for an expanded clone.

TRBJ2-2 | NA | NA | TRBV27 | CASSFLEGLLTGELFF | TGTGCCAGCAGTTTCCTCGAGGGACTCCTCACCGGGGAGCTGTTTTTT
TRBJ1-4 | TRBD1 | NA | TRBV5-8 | CASSDRGGLNEKLFF | TGTGCCAGCAGCGACAGGGGGGGCCTTAATGAAAAACTGTTTTTT
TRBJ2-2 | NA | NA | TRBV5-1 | CASSLAGETGELFF | TGCGCCAGCAGCTTGGCGGGTGAGACCGGGGAGCTGTTTTTT
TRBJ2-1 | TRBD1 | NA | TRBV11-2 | CASSYGRGDRGYNEQFF | TGTGCCAGCAGCTATGGCCGTGGGGACAGGGGTTACAATGAGCAGTTCTTC
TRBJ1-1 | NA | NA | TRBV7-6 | CASSLHVQENTEAFF | TGTGCCAGCAGCCTCCACGTACAGGAGAACACTGAAGCTTTCTTT
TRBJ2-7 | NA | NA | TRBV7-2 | CASSLGSGGGYEQYF | TGTGCCAGCAGCTTAGGTAGCGGCGGAGGCTACGAGCAGTACTTC
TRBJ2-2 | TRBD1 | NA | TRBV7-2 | CASSRDRVLNTGELFF | TGTGCCAGCAGCCGCGACAGGGTGCTAAACACCGGGGAGCTGTTTTTT
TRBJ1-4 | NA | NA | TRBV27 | CASSLRGREKLFF | TGTGCCAGCAGTTTAAGGGGTAGGGAAAAACTGTTTTTT
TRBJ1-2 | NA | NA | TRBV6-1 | CASRLNYGYTF | TGTGCCAGCAGACTGAACTATGGCTACACCTTC
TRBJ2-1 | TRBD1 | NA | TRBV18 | CASSPITRTGNEQFF | TGTGCCAGCTCACCAATCACGAGGACAGGGAATGAGCAGTTCTTC
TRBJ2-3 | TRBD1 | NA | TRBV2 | CASRGQLFSLDTQYF | TGTGCCAGCAGGGGACAGCTCTTTTCTTTAGATACGCAGTATTTT
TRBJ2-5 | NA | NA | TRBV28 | CASSLDRPKETQYF | TGTGCCAGCAGCCTCGACAGGCCGAAAGAGACCCAGTACTTC
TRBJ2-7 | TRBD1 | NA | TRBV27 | CASSLKGNPGQGWFYEQYF | TGTGCCAGCAGTTTAAAGGGGAACCCGGGACAGGGTTGGTTCTACGAGCAGTACTTC
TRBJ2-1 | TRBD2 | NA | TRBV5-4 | CASSSSGSYEQFF | TGTGCCAGCAGTTCTAGCGGGAGTTATGAGCAGTTCTTC
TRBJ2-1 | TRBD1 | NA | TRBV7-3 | CASSLIPDRGLNEQFF | TGTGCCAGCAGCTTAATTCCGGACAGGGGGCTAAATGAGCAGTTCTTC
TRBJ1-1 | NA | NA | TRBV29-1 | CSAEGQEAFF | TGCAGCGCCGAAGGACAAGAAGCTTTCTTT
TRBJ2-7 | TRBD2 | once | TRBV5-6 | CASSGISGRESSYEQYF | TGTGCCAGCAGCGGGATTAGCGGGAGGGAGTCATCCTACGAGCAGTACTTC
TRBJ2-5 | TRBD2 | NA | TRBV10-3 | CAVSGLAGDETQYF | TGTGCCGTTTCGGGACTAGCGGGAGACGAGACCCAGTACTTC
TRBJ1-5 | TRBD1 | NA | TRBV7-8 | CASSLLGQGVQHF | TGTGCCAGCAGCTTATTGGGGCAGGGGGTCCAGCATTTT
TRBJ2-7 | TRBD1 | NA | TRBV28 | CASSLPNRGTGIPDEQYF | TGTGCCAGCAGTTTACCGAACCGGGGGACAGGGATTCCTGACGAGCAGTACTTC
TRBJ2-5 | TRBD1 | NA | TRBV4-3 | CASSQGDRGGKGETQYF | TGCGCCAGCAGCCAAGGGGACAGGGGAGGAAAGGGAGAGACCCAGTACTTC
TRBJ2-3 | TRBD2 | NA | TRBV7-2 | CASRPGLAGEGTQYF | TGTGCCAGCAGGCCGGGACTAGCGGGAGAGGGTACGCAGTATTTT
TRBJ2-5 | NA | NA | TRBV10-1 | CASSEEPGQETQYF | TGCGCCAGCAGTGAGGAGCCAGGGCAAGAGACCCAGTACTTC
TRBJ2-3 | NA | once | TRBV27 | CASIPRGADTQYF | TGTGCCAGCATCCCCAGGGGGGCAGATACGCAGTATTTT
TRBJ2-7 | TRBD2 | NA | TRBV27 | CASSPLNSGRAYEQYF | TGTGCCAGCAGTCCACTCAATAGCGGGAGGGCGTACGAGCAGTACTTC
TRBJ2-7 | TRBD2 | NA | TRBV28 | CASSLPPLAGVEEQYF | TGTGCCAGCAGTCTCCCACCCCTAGCGGGAGTTGAAGAGCAGTACTTC
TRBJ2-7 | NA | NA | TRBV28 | CASSLGSWYEQYF | TGTGCCAGCAGTTTGGGGAGTTGGTACGAGCAGTACTTC
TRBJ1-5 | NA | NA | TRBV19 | CASSRTRLEQGPQPQHF | TGTGCCAGTAGCCGTACCCGCCTAGAGCAGGGTCCCCAGCCCCAGCATTTT
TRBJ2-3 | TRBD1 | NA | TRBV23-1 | CASSHRTGGPDTQYF | TGCGCCAGCAGTCACCGGACAGGGGGGCCAGATACGCAGTATTTT
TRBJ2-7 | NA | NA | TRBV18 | CASSPLVLANTYEQYF | TGTGCCAGCTCACCATTAGTGCTAGCGAATACCTACGAGCAGTACTTC
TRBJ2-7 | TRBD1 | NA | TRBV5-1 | CASSVDRGAEQYF | TGCGCCAGCAGCGTGGACAGGGGAGCCGAGCAGTACTTC
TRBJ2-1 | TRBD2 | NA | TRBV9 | CASSAGVGGTRNLPSYNEQFF | TGTGCCAGCAGCGCCGGAGTCGGAGGGACTAGAAACTTGCCCTCCTACAATGAGCAGTTCTTC
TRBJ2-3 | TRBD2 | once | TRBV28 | CASQPSGNTDTQYF | TGTGCCAGCCAGCCTAGCGGGAACACAGATACGCAGTATTTT
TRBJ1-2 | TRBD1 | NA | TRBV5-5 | CASPSRGTGPNYGYTF | TGTGCCAGCCCCTCTCGCGGGACAGGGCCTAACTATGGCTACACCTTC
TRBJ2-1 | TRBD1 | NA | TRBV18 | CASLPGTGQNNEQFF | TGTGCCAGCCTACCGGGGACAGGACAGAACAATGAGCAGTTCTTC
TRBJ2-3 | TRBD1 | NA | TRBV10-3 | CAISEPGQGADTQYF | TGTGCCATCAGTGAACCGGGACAGGGAGCAGATACGCAGTATTTT
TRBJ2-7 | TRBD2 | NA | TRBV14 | CASSPGLATYEQYF | TGTGCCAGCAGCCCGGGACTAGCGACCTACGAGCAGTACTTC
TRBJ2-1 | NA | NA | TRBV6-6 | CASSSRYEQFF | TGTGCCAGCAGTTCTAGGTATGAGCAGTTCTTC
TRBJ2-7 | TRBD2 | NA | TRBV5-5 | CASSLSSGPYEQYF | TGTGCCAGCAGCTTGTCTAGCGGGCCCTACGAGCAGTACTTC
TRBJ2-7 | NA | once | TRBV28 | CAISQGSYEQYF | TGTGCCATATCCCAGGGGTCCTACGAGCAGTACTTC
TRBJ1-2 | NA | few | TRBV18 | CASSGGFIENYGYTF | TGTGCCAGCTCAGGGGGCTTTATTGAGAACTATGGCTACACCTTC
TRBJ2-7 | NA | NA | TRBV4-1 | CASSSRDRLLEQYF | TGCGCCAGCAGCTCGCGAGATCGATTGTTGGAGCAGTACTTC
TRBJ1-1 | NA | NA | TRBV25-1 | CASSEFHGELVEAFF | TGTGCCAGCAGTGAATTTCATGGGGAGTTGGTTGAAGCTTTCTTT
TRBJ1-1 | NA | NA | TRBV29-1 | CSVEAGQFASAFF | TGCAGCGTTGAAGCCGGACAGTTCGCAAGCGCTTTCTTT
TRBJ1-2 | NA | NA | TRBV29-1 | CSVEDRLEGYTF | TGCAGCGTTGAAGATCGTTTAGAAGGCTACACCTTC
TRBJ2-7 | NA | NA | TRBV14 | CASSQDTEFPRQYF | TGTGCCAGCAGCCAAGATACAGAGTTTCCGAGGCAGTACTTC
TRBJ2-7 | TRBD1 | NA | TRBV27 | CASSLSWTGGYEQYF | TGTGCCAGCAGTTTATCCTGGACAGGGGGATACGAGCAGTACTTC
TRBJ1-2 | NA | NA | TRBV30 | CAWSVKGVDGYTF | TGTGCCTGGAGTGTCAAAGGGGTGGATGGCTACACCTTC
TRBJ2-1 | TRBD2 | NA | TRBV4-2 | CASSHDLAGEDSYNEQFF | TGTGCCAGCAGCCATGACCTTGCGGGAGAAGATTCGTACAATGAGCAGTTCTTC
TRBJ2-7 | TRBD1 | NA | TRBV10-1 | CASSESGTGYAEQYF | TGCGCCAGCAGTGAATCCGGGACAGGGTATGCAGAGCAGTACTTC
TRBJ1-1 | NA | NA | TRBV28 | CASRFNGGTEAFF | TGTGCCAGCAGGTTTAACGGGGGGACTGAAGCTTTCTTT
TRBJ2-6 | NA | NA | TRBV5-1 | CASSGEQVSGANVLTF | TGCGCCAGCAGCGGAGAACAGGTCTCTGGGGCCAACGTCCTGACTTTC
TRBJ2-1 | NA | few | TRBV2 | CASSPLTGGSNEQFF | TGTGCCAGCAGTCCGTTGACGGGGGGCAGCAATGAGCAGTTCTTC
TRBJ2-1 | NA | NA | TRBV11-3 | CASSLSPSNEQFF | TGTGCCAGCAGCTTATCTCCTTCCAATGAGCAGTTCTTC
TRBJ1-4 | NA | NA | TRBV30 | CAWTRAFGEKLFF | TGTGCCTGGACCCGCGCGTTCGGTGAAAAACTGTTTTTT
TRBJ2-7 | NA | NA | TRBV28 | CASSLGGGEQYF | TGTGCCAGCAGTCTGGGAGGGGGAGAGCAGTACTTC
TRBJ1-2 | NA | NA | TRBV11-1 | CASSPVGGMSYTF | TGTGCCAGCAGCCCCGTCGGGGGTATGAGCTACACCTTC
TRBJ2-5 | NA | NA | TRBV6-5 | CASRLQGEEETQYF | TGTGCCAGCAGGTTACAGGGAGAGGAAGAGACCCAGTACTTC
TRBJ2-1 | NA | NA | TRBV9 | CASSITPLNNEQFF | TGTGCCAGCAGCATAACTCCCCTCAACAATGAGCAGTTCTTC
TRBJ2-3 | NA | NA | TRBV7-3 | CASSVDRITDTQYF | TGTGCCAGCAGCGTAGACAGAATAACAGATACGCAGTATTTT